These T cell receptor beta chains were read from a single sample in a study of blood T cell repertoires in COVID-19. Assay: immunoSEQ multiplex PCR; the TCRdb copy retains only in-frame clones and omits some. Of approximately 200,000 clones listed, 81% are singletons. Sample: peripheral blood. These receptors were obtained from an elderly woman with COVID-19, enrolled during active disease. Both conserved end residues are trimmed from each CDR3. The order of the fields is V gene, CDR3 protein.

V: TRBV2; CDR3: ATTGLAGETQY
V: TRBV24-1; CDR3: ATSDRTGSGNTIY
V: TRBV2; CDR3: ASQGWDEQF
V: TRBV9; CDR3: ASSVDGQGRNTIY
V: TRBV10-1; CDR3: ASSGEPESYEQY
V: TRBV28; CDR3: ASSLMGTVYEQY
V: TRBV18; CDR3: ASSKGDLLRDYGYT
V: TRBV19; CDR3: ASKDSGGQVNTEAF
V: TRBV3-1/TRBV3-2; CDR3: ASSQDRGLGYGYT
V: TRBV21-1; CDR3: ASSLLTRDRGVYEQY
V: TRBV19; CDR3: ASSSPGQGRNEQF
V: TRBV18; CDR3: ASSGTAYGYT
V: TRBV5-1; CDR3: ASSLVGTSGYNEQF
V: TRBV27; CDR3: ASGGIFGTEAF
V: TRBV18; CDR3: ASSPEDFQNTGELF
V: TRBV27; CDR3: ASRKEDYGYT
V: TRBV6-6; CDR3: ASSLPGVDTQY
V: TRBV29-1; CDR3: SVRQGAEGEAF
V: TRBV7-6; CDR3: ASSPLRGQTDTQY
V: TRBV11-1; CDR3: ASSFTGHLDNSPLH
V: TRBV7-8; CDR3: ASSLYENYQPQH
V: TRBV29-1; CDR3: SVKPELAGGRGEQF
V: TRBV12-3/TRBV12-4; CDR3: ASSLFGGYEQY
V: TRBV5-6; CDR3: ASSLDRGAATQY
V: TRBV11-3; CDR3: ASSEGQGNEQY
V: TRBV18; CDR3: ASSPPKTGNTDTQY
V: TRBV5-4; CDR3: ASSRGGASSQAGDTQY
V: TRBV29-1; CDR3: SVTGTNEKLF
V: TRBV14; CDR3: ASSQDGVMNTEAF
V: TRBV5-1; CDR3: ASSLGRRPLYNEKLF
V: TRBV10-3; CDR3: AISETTGANYGYT
V: TRBV19; CDR3: ASSIQKGDSPLH
V: TRBV5-4; CDR3: ASSLSLGNSPLH
V: TRBV7-2; CDR3: ASSLSYEQY
V: TRBV6-5; CDR3: ASITTGGVTEAF
V: TRBV29-1; CDR3: SVEEHTGAWEF